Listed below are T cell receptor beta chains from one sample, sequenced in a study of cytomegalovirus exposure and HLA in healthy donors. Assay used: immunoSEQ multiplex PCR; TCRdb lists only in-frame clones, some missing. This table has 250,000 to 400,000 clones, nearly 90% appearing once. Sequencing input: PBMCs. The receptors originated from a man under 40 in good health and CMV-seronegative. The CDR3 runs from the conserved cysteine through the conserved F or W. D genes are given only for firm matches. Clone size, where shown, is once, few, many, or a class for clones that have expanded.

clone size,D gene,J gene,V gene,CDR3 DNA,CDR3 protein
-,-,TRBJ2-7,TRBV7-9,TGTGCCAGCAGCACAAAAGGACAGCTACCCTACGAGCAGTACTTC,CASSTKGQLPYEQYF
few,-,TRBJ1-2,TRBV30,TGTGCCTGGAGCGTGGCTGAAGGCTACACCTTC,CAWSVAEGYTF
-,TRBD1,TRBJ2-7,TRBV5-5,TGTGCCAGCAGCTTGGAGTCCGACAGGGCCTACGAGCAGTACTTC,CASSLESDRAYEQYF
-,-,TRBJ1-2,TRBV6-1,TGTGCCAGCAGGGAGGGGTTGTCTAACTATGGCTACACCTTC,CASREGLSNYGYTF
-,TRBD2,TRBJ2-2,TRBV6-6,TGTGCCAGCAGTCTTAGCGGGGGCACCGGGGAGCTGTTTTTT,CASSLSGGTGELFF
-,TRBD1,TRBJ1-2,TRBV6-5,TGTGCCAGCAGACGACAGGGGGCTGCCTATGGCTACACCTTC,CASRRQGAAYGYTF
-,-,TRBJ2-5,TRBV18,TGTGCCAGCTCACCTAACCTGTCGGAGGAGACCCAGTACTTC,CASSPNLSEETQYF
-,-,TRBJ1-1,TRBV14,TGTGCCAGCAGCCAATTAGTTACTGAAGCTTTCTTT,CASSQLVTEAFF
few,-,TRBJ2-7,TRBV10-1,TGCGCCAGCAGTGAGGAAACCGGAGGCAGCTACGAGCAGTACTTC,CASSEETGGSYEQYF
-,-,TRBJ2-7,TRBV10-2,TGCGCCAGCAGCGACCAAATGACGTTAGACAGCTCCTACGAGCAGTACTTC,CASSDQMTLDSSYEQYF
once,TRBD1,TRBJ1-4,TRBV6-1,TGTGCCAGCAGAGACAGGGGGCGAGGTGAAAAACTGTTTTTT,CASRDRGRGEKLFF
-,-,TRBJ1-3,TRBV6-1,TGTGCCAGCAGTTCAAGGGAGTCTGGAAACACCATATATTTT,CASSSRESGNTIYF
-,TRBD1,TRBJ2-3,TRBV27,TGTGCCAGCGCCATGAGGGGGCGTAATACAGATACGCAGTATTTT,CASAMRGRNTDTQYF
-,-,TRBJ1-1,TRBV7-8,TGTGCCAGCAGCCTCGACAGAAAACAGGGACAAGCTTTCTTT,CASSLDRKQGQAFF
-,-,TRBJ1-3,TRBV28,TGTGCCAGCAGCCCCACCGCGGGGGATGGTGGAAACACCATATATTTT,CASSPTAGDGGNTIYF
-,TRBD1,TRBJ2-7,TRBV5-1,TGCGCCAGCAGCTCGGACGGACAGGAGTACTTC,CASSSDGQEYF
-,-,TRBJ1-2,TRBV10-2,TGCGCCAGCAGTAAACCTGGGGCCAACTATGGCTACACCTTC,CASSKPGANYGYTF
-,-,TRBJ2-5,TRBV6-5,TGTGCCAGCAGTTATGTAACAGGTTTACAAGAGACCCAGTACTTC,CASSYVTGLQETQYF
-,TRBD1,TRBJ1-1,TRBV5-4,TGTGCCAGCAGAATAAATAACAGGGGAGGGAACACTGAAGCTTTCTTT,CASRINNRGGNTEAFF
-,TRBD1,TRBJ1-1,TRBV19,TGTGCCAGTAGTACCTACTCACAGGGGCGCACTGAAGCTTTCTTT,CASSTYSQGRTEAFF
-,TRBD1,TRBJ1-2,TRBV5-1,TGCGCCAGCAGCTCACAGGGGAACTATGGCTACACCTTC,CASSSQGNYGYTF
-,TRBD2,TRBJ2-2,TRBV25-1,TGTGCCAGCAGCGGAGCGGGGTTGGGCACCGGGGAGCTGTTTTTT,CASSGAGLGTGELFF
-,-,TRBJ1-1,TRBV30,TGTGCCTGGATGCACAGTGCTGAAGCTTTCTTT,CAWMHSAEAFF
-,-,TRBJ1-5,TRBV7-8,TGTGCCAGCAGCTCGGACTGGAATCAGCCCCAGCATTTT,CASSSDWNQPQHF
-,-,TRBJ2-7,TRBV11-2,TGTGCCAGCAGCTTAAGGAACCTGAGGCACTACGAGCAGTACTTC,CASSLRNLRHYEQYF
-,-,TRBJ1-3,TRBV7-9,TGTGCCAGCAGCTTGCGGGAGAGCTCTGGAAACACCATATATTTT,CASSLRESSGNTIYF
-,-,TRBJ1-4,TRBV5-1,TGCGCCAGCAGCGTTGCCGGGGGGCTGGGTGAAAAACTGTTTTTT,CASSVAGGLGEKLFF
-,TRBD1,TRBJ1-2,TRBV5-1,TGCGCCAGCAGCCCGACAGGGGGCAATAATTTTGGGGGCTACACCTTC,CASSPTGGNNFGGYTF
-,-,TRBJ2-7,TRBV4-3,TGCGCCAGCAGCCAGGACAGAGGGGAGCAGTACTTC,CASSQDRGEQYF
once,-,TRBJ2-7,TRBV5-6,TGTGCCAGCAGCCTAGAGGGCGCCTACGAGCAGTACTTC,CASSLEGAYEQYF
-,TRBD2,TRBJ2-1,TRBV19,TGTGCCAGTAGTACCGGCGGGACTAGCGGGGTCCGGGAGCAGTTCTTC,CASSTGGTSGVREQFF
few,-,TRBJ1-5,TRBV19,TGTGCCAGTAGTACAGGAAATCAGCCCCAGCATTTT,CASSTGNQPQHF
-,TRBD2,TRBJ2-1,TRBV7-9,TGTGCCAGCAGCTTACTAGCGGGGATCGGCTCCTACAATGAGCAGTTCTTC,CASSLLAGIGSYNEQFF
-,-,TRBJ2-5,TRBV29-1,TGCAGCGTAATCGCAACAGTGAAGGTCCAGTACTTC,CSVIATVKVQYF
once,-,TRBJ2-7,TRBV11-2,TGTGCCAGCAGTCACTACGAGCAGTACTTC,CASSHYEQYF
-,-,TRBJ1-2,TRBV5-1,TGCGCCAGCAGCTTGGAATGGGGAGACTATGGCTACACCTTC,CASSLEWGDYGYTF
-,TRBD1,TRBJ1-5,TRBV5-5,TGTGCCAGCAGCTTTGAGGGACAGTCGCATCAGCCCCAGCATTTT,CASSFEGQSHQPQHF
-,-,TRBJ2-7,TRBV2,TGTGCCAGCAGTGAAAGTAAGGGCAGGGGAAGAGGCTACGAGCAGTACTTC,CASSESKGRGRGYEQYF
-,-,TRBJ1-2,TRBV7-8,TGTGCCAGCAGCTTAACAGGGATGCCATACGGCTACACCTTC,CASSLTGMPYGYTF
-,-,TRBJ1-5,TRBV7-9,TGTGCCAGCAGCTTGGGCGGGGCGAGCAATCAGCCCCAGCATTTT,CASSLGGASNQPQHF
-,-,TRBJ2-3,TRBV4-2,TGTGCCAGCAGCCAAGGACGGGGGGCGGAAGATACGCAGTATTTT,CASSQGRGAEDTQYF
-,TRBD1,TRBJ2-7,TRBV7-8,TGTGCCAGCAGCTTAGGGACAGGACTCGGGAACGAGCAGTACTTC,CASSLGTGLGNEQYF
-,-,TRBJ2-4,TRBV28,TGTGCCAGCGAAGATTACGGGAGCCGGAATTACATTCAGTACTTC,CASEDYGSRNYIQYF
-,TRBD2,TRBJ2-5,TRBV11-2,TGTGCCAGCAGCTTAGCAGGCCTAGCGGGGGGCCTGGAGACCCAGTACTTC,CASSLAGLAGGLETQYF
few,TRBD1,TRBJ1-5,TRBV6-5,TGTGCCAGCAGACGACAGGGTATCAATCAGCCCCAGCATTTT,CASRRQGINQPQHF
-,TRBD1,TRBJ1-2,TRBV10-2,TGCGCCAGCTGGACAGGGTTGAACTATGGCTACACCTTC,CASWTGLNYGYTF